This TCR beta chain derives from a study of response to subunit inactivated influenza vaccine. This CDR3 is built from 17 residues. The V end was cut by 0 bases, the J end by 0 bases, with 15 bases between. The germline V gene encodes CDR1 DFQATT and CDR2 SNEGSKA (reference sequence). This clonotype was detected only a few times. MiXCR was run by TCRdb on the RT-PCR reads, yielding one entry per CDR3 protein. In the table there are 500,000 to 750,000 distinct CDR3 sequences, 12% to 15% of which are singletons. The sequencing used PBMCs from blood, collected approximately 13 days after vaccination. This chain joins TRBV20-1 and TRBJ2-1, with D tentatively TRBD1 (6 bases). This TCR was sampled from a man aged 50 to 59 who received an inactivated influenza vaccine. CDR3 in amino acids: CSAREIGGSLSYNEQFF. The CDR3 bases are TGCAGTGCTAGAGAAATAGGGGGAAGCCTCTCCTACAATGAGCAGTTCTTC.